This TCR beta chain was recovered during a study of blood T cell repertoires in COVID-19. Background on the study: The samples span acute and convalescent COVID-19 from the United States, Italy and Spain. The analysed material was cDNA or gDNA that came from T cells, B-cell-depleted T cells, or PBMCs.

Trimming removed 8 bases at V and 4 bases at J, with 8 bases between. The CDR3 spans 13 residues. Germline V gene sequence: CDR1 KGHDR, CDR2 SFDVKD. Original data processing: How many nucleated cells were present was estimated from reference gene primer amplification. Generated by immunoSEQ multiplex PCR, the TCRdb table keeps only in-frame clones and is missing some. V and J calls and clone size come straight from that table; D and trimming were deduced from the DNA. The sample lists approximately 260,000 clones, around 90% occurring once. The clonotype was recovered from a man over 45 with acute or convalescent COVID-19. The chain has TRBV24-1 and TRBJ1-6; D not resolved. The specimen was peripheral blood. The CDR3 here is CATKGGYNSPLHF. In DNA, the CDR3 is TGTGCCACCAAGGGAGGTTATAATTCACCCCTCCACTTT.